This T cell receptor (beta chain) was retrieved from a study of CXCR3-negative and CXCR3-positive naive CD8 T cells. Study details: Each library held about 1.5 +/- 0.3 million TRB reads, around 150 million in total.

Roughly 300,000 cells per CD8+ T cell subset were flow-sorted in triplicate. UMI labels and 5' RACE were used to prepare the TRB cDNA libraries. TCRdb reanalyzed the 5' RACE reads and collapses them to one entry per CDR3 protein, without DNA. Recorded for this sample: around 40,000 distinct CDR3 sequences. Points on this clonotype: Its antigen is currently unknown.

CDR1 MGHDK and CDR2 SYGVNS come from the germline V gene. The CDR3 loop spans 13 amino acids. General study findings and limits: The TRBV-TRBJ usage of naive CXCR3-negative and CXCR3-positive cells was similar, but that of memory cells differed. CD5 surface expression was similar among naive subsets, and TCR strength was estimated by inference from TRB CDR3 properties.

The rearrangement joins TRBV25-1 to TRBJ2-1; TCRdb's D call of TRBD2 is untestable without DNA. Specimen: memory CD8+ T cells from blood. The source of this sequence is a human donor in good health. Some clones in this sample may be carry-over from other donors' samples. CDR3 loop: CASYSGSYNEQFF.